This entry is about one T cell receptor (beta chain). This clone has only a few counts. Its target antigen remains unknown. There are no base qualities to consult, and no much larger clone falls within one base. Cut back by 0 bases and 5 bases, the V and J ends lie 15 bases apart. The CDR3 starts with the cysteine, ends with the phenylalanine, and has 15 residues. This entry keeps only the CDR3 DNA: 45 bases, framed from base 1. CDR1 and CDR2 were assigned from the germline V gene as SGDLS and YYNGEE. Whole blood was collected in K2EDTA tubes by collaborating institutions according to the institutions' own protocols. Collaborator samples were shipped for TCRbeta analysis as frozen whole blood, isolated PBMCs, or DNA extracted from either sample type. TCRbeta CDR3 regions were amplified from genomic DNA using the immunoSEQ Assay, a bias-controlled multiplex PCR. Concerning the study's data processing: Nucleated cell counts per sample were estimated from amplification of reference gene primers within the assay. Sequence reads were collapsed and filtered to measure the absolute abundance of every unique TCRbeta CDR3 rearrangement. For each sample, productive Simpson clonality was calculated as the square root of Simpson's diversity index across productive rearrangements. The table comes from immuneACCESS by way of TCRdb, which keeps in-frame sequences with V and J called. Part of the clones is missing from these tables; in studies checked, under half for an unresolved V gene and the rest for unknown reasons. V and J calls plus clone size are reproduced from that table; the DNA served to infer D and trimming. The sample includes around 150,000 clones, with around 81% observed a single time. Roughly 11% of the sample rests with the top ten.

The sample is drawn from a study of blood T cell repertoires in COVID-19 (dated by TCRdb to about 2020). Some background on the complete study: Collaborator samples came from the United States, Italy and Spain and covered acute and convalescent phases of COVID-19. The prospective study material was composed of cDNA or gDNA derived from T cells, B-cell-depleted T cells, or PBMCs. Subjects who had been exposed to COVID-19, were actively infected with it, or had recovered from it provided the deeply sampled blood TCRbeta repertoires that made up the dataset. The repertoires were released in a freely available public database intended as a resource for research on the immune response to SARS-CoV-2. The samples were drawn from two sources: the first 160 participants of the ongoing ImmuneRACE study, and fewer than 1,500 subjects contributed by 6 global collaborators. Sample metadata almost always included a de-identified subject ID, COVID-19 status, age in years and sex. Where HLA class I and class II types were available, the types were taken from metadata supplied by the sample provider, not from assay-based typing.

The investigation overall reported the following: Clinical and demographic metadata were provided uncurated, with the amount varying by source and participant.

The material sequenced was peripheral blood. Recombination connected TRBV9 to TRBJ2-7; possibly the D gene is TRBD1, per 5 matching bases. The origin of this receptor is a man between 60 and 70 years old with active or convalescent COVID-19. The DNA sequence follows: TGTGCCAGCAGCGTAGGGATGGGGCTCGGTAACGAGCAGTACTTC. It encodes CASSVGMGLGNEQYF.